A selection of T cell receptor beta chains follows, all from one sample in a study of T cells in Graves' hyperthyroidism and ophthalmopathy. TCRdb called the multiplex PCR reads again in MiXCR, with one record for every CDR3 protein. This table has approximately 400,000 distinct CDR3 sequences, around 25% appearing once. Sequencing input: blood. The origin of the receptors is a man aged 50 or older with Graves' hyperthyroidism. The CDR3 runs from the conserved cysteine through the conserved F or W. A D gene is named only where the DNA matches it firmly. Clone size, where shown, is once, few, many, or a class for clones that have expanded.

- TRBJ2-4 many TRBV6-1 TGTGCCAGCAGTCCCCGCTCGGGGGAAAACATTCAGTACTTC CASSPRSGENIQYF
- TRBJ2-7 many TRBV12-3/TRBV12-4 TGTGCCAGCAAACTAATGGGGGGGGCGCGGTACGAGCAGTACTTC CASKLMGGARYEQYF
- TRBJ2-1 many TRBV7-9 TGTGCCAGCAGTCCCCGGGAGTGGTCCTACAATGAGCAGTTCTTC CASSPREWSYNEQFF
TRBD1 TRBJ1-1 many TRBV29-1 TGCAGCGTCGGTTTCAGGGGGCTTCACACTGAAGCTTTCTTT CSVGFRGLHTEAFF
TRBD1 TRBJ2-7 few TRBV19 TGTGCCAGTAGTTCCCTCGACAGGGCCGAGCAGTACTTC CASSSLDRAEQYF
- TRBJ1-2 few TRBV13 TGTGCCAGCAGCTCCGAGGACAGAACCCGGTATGGCTACACCTTC CASSSEDRTRYGYTF
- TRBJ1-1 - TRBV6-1 TGTGCCAGCAGTGAAAGGAGGTTGAACACTGAAGCTTTCTTT CASSERRLNTEAFF
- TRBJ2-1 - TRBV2 TGTGCCAGCAGGGACTCGCTAGGCTCCTACAATGAGCAGTTCTTC CASRDSLGSYNEQFF
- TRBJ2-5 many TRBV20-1 TGCAGTGCTAGAGGCGCGAAGTGGTCCCAAGAGACCCAGTACTTC CSARGAKWSQETQYF
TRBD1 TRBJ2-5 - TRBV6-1 TGTGCCAGCAGTGAAATACAGGGGAGCGGGACCCAGTACTTC CASSEIQGSGTQYF
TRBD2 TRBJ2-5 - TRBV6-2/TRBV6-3 TGTGCCAGCAGCCACCTTCCTCGACTAGCGGGAGTAGAGACCCAGTACTTC CASSHLPRLAGVETQYF
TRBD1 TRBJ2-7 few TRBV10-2 TGCGCCAGCATGGACAGGGATAATTACGAGCAGTACTTC CASMDRDNYEQYF
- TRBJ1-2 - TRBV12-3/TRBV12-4 TGTGCCAGCAGTTTAGCCAGGTATTTCTATGGCTACACCTTC CASSLARYFYGYTF
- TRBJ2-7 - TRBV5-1 TGCGCCAGCAGCTCAAACGGGTACGAGCAGTACTTC CASSSNGYEQYF
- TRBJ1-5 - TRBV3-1 TGTGCCAGCAGCCAAGGAGACAGTAGCAATCAGCCCCAGCATTTT CASSQGDSSNQPQHF
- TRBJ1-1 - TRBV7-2 TGTGCCAGCAGCTTAGATACAGCAGGGGTAGCTTTCTTT CASSLDTAGVAFF
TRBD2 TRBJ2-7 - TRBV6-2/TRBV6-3 TGTGTCAGCAGTTACTCTACTAGCGGGAGCTCCGAGCAGTACTTC CVSSYSTSGSSEQYF
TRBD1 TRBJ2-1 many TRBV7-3 TGTGCCAGCAGCTTAATGACAGGGGAACAGTTCTTC CASSLMTGEQFF
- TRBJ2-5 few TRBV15 TGTGCCACCAGAGGGTCTGGGTCCCAAGAGACCCAGTACTTC CATRGSGSQETQYF
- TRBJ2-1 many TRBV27 TGTGCCAGCAGCACCACCCGAGGGACGACCGCCTACAATGAGCAGTTCTTC CASSTTRGTTAYNEQFF
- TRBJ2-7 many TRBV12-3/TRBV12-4 TGTGCCAGCAGTCGCCGGGGACCGGAACCATACGAGCAGTACTTC CASSRRGPEPYEQYF
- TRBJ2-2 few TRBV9 TGTGCCAGCAGCGCACAGGGCCTTAACACCGGGGAGCTGTTTTTT CASSAQGLNTGELFF
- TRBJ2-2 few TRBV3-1 TGTGCCAGCAGCCGCCCAACGACAGCATTATTGGCCGGGGAGCTGTTTTTT CASSRPTTALLAGELFF
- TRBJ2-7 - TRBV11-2 TGTGCCAGCAATCCTGGCGAGAGTTACGAGCAGTACTTC CASNPGESYEQYF